The 17 T cell receptor beta chains listed next were all sequenced from one sample in a study of T cell clonality in common variable immunodeficiency. Sequencing was performed with immunoSEQ multiplex PCR; in TCRdb, only in-frame clones are kept and a portion is missing. This sample carries under 65,000 clones and no singletons, and 0.83% goes to the top ten. The sample taken for sequencing was peripheral blood mononuclear cells. The receptors derive from a person aged 18-69 years in good health.

The CDR3 here is CASSVGTADGYTF. Incomplete CDR3 DNA: TGTGCCAGCAGCGTCGGGACTGCAGATGGC. This chain links TRBV7-2 with TRBJ1-2; weak D call: TRBD1 (5 bases). The read comes to an end 3 residues before the CDR3 does, leaving the germline J gene to fill in the end. V lost 5 bases and J lost 6, with 13 bases in between. The CDR3 has 13 residues. Germline V lookup: CDR1 SGHTA, CDR2 FQGNSA. The variable domain in full, completed from reference TRBV7-2 and TRBJ1-2, reads GAGVSQSPSNKVTEKGKDVELRCDPISGHTALYWYRQSLGQGLEFLIYFQGNSAPDKSGLPSDRFSAERTGGSVSTLTIQRTQQEDSAVYLCASSVGTADGYTFGSGTRLTVV.

In this sample, this clone turned up many times. Sequencing ends 3 residues short of the CDR3 end; the germline J gene provides the rest. The chain is built from TRBV29-1 and TRBJ1-1; TRBD1 agrees at 10 bases. With V trimmed by 4 bases and J by 5 bases, 1 base remained unmatched. CDR3 length equals 12 residues. Germline V gives CDR1 SQVTM, CDR2 ANQGSEA. CDR3 loop: CSVGTGGTEAFF. The covered CDR3 bases are TGCAGCGTTGGGACAGGGGGGACTGAA.

This clone has at least ten counts. The read is 3 residues too short to cover the CDR3 end, so that end is filled in from the germline J gene. The chain uses TRBV7-9 and TRBJ2-3, with D possibly matching TRBD1 (6 bases). This CDR3 has 15 amino acids. Germline CDR1 and CDR2: SEHNR and FQNEAQ (reference sequence). Trimming shortened V by 2 bases and J by 5 bases, and 14 bases separated the two germline ends. The CDR3 loop is CASSLRYRVGDTQYF. CDR3 DNA (partial): TGTGCCAGCAGCTTAAGGTACAGGGTAGGAGATACG.

This clone was seen at least ten times. The CDR3 end lies 3 residues beyond the end of the read and is filled in from the germline J gene. The rearrangement uses TRBV5-1 and TRBJ2-2; maybe TRBD1 (5 bases). Germline values: CDR1 SGHRS, CDR2 YFSETQ. The CDR3 totals 14 residues. The CDR3 here is CASSYRQSNEKLFF. Incomplete CDR3 DNA: TGCGCCAGCAGCTACAGACAGTCTAATGAAAAG. Full variable domain (outside the CDR3, taken from reference TRBV5-1 and TRBJ2-2): KAGVTQTPRYLIKTRGQQVTLSCSPISGHRSVSWYQQTPGQGLQFLFEYFSETQRNKGNFPGRFSGRQFSNSRSEMNVSTLELGDSALYLCASSYRQSNEKLFFGEGSRLTVL.

This clone was seen repeatedly, ten times or more. The missing CDR3 end, 3 residues past where the read stops, is filled in from the germline J gene. This sequence joins TRBV18 and TRBJ2-5; TRBD1 might be the D (6 bases). CDR3 length equals 16 residues. Looked up from germline, CDR1 is KGHSH and CDR2 is LQKENI. V lost 0 bases and J lost 5, with 16 bases in between. The DNA read from the CDR3 is TGTGCCAGCTCACCACCGAGGTCAGGGGCGCGGGAGACC. Amino acids: CASSPPRSGARET. The complete CDR3 sequence is CASSPPRSGARETQYF. Variable domain in full (rest from reference TRBV18 and TRBJ2-5): NAGVMQNPRHLVRRRGQEARLRCSPMKGHSHVYWYRQLPEEGLKFMVYLQKENIIDESGMPKERFSAEFPKEGPSILRIQQVVRGDSAAYFCASSPPRSGARETQYFGPGTRLLVL.

This clone was observed many times. The sequence runs out 3 residues before the end of the CDR3; the remainder is reconstructed from the germline J gene. The chain uses TRBV5-4 and TRBJ2-1, with 10 bases that match TRBD2. Germline assignment: CDR1 SGHNT and CDR2 YYREEE (reference sequence). There are 14 residues in the CDR3. V lost 3 bases to trimming and J lost 3 bases; unmatched junction nucleotides: 0. CDR3 region: CASSWTSGYNEQFF. The CDR3 bases that were read are TGTGCCAGCAGCTGGACTAGCGGCTACAATGAG.

Ten or more counts support this clone. The CDR3 extends 3 residues past the end of the read, so its final part is completed from the germline J gene. The V and J genes are TRBV7-9 and TRBJ1-2; D ambiguous. The CDR3 has 14 amino acids. The germline V gene encodes CDR1 SEHNR and CDR2 FQNEAQ (reference sequence). Between the trimmed V and J ends, which lost 4 bases and 3 bases, there was a span of 12 bases. CDR3 DNA, as far as it was read: TGTGCCAGCAGCTCATCGCTAAGGGACTATGGC. Translated: CASSSSLRDYG. The full CDR3 sequence reads CASSSSLRDYGYTF.

About this clone: The sequence runs out 3 residues before the end of the CDR3; the remainder is reconstructed from the germline J gene. The chain joins TRBV7-6 to TRBJ2-5, with 15 bases aligning to TRBD2. The CDR3 consists of 18 residues. Germline CDR1 SGHVS, CDR2 FNYEAQ. The chain's CDR3 is CASSSPGLAGGATDTQYF. The sequenced CDR3 bases are TGTGCCAGCAGCTCACCGGGACTAGCGGGGGGAGCAACAGATACC.

This clone was detected many times. The read ends 3 residues early relative to the CDR3; the germline J gene fills the gap. The rearrangement links TRBV20-1 to TRBJ2-1; D could derive from TRBD1 or TRBD2 (5 bases each). Germline CDR1 is DFQATT and CDR2 is SNEGSKA (reference sequence). The CDR3 spans 14 residues. V was clipped by 5 bases and J by 9 bases, with 20 bases between them. This CDR3 reads CSAAGIGATGEQFF. CDR3 DNA, as far as it was read: TGCAGTGCTGCCGGGATAGGGGCGACGGGTGAG.

Ten or more counts support this clone. The read gets to within 3 residues of the CDR3 end, and the germline J gene fills in the rest. The chain uses TRBV2 and TRBJ2-3; TRBD2 agrees at 7 bases. The CDR3 has 16 amino acids. Per germline, CDR1 SNHLY and CDR2 FYNNEI. Trimming cost V 6 bases and J 6 bases; bases outside gene matches: 15. This CDR3 reads CASRGGLARGGDTQYF. Partial CDR3 DNA: TGTGCCAGCAGGGGGGGGTTAGCTAGGGGCGGCGATACG.

A word on this clone: Different DNA sequences within this sample yield the same CDR3. The CDR3 sequence is CASSPTVTGNTIYF. Incomplete CDR3 DNA: TGTGCCAGCTCCCCAACAGTAACAGGAAACACC. The chain has TRBV18 and TRBJ1-3, with D hard to call. The CDR3 is cut off 3 residues early in the read; its end comes from the germline J gene. Looked up from germline, CDR1 is KGHSH and CDR2 is LQKENI. The CDR3 has 14 amino acids. V lost 6 bases, J lost 4 bases, and 13 bases lay in between.

There are a few counts of this clone. The CDR3 end is not reached by the read, which stops 3 residues before it; the germline J gene fills it in. This sequence joins TRBV5-1 and TRBJ2-3; TRBD1 aligns across 8 bases. The CDR3 contains 14 residues. Germline V gene data show CDR1 as SGHRS and CDR2 as YFSETQ. The sequenced CDR3 bases are TGCGCCAGCAGCTTGTTGACAGGGGATGCGACG. This codes for CASSLLTGDAT. The complete CDR3 protein is CASSLLTGDATQYF.

This clone was detected many times. The CDR3 end falls 3 residues outside the read, so it is completed with the germline J gene. The V and J genes are TRBV2 and TRBJ1-1; 11 bases fit TRBD1. Germline V gives CDR1 SNHLY, CDR2 FYNNEI. This CDR3 is built from 14 residues. J lost 5 bases, V lost 4 bases, and 3 bases had no gene match. The covered CDR3 bases are TGTGCCAGCAGTGCCGGGACAGGGGGAACTGAA. Translated: CASSAGTGGTE. The whole CDR3 protein reads CASSAGTGGTEAFF.

This clone was seen only a few times. The CDR3 end is not reached by the read, which stops 3 residues before it; the germline J gene fills it in. The V gene is TRBV16, the J gene TRBJ2-2; 8 bases are a match to TRBD1. Germline V gene lookup returns CDR1 KGHSY and CDR2 FQNENV. This CDR3 has 14 residues. The CDR3 DNA, read in part, is TGTGCCAGCAGCCCCGGACAGGGAAATGAAAAG. Its translation is CASSPGQGNEK. The entire CDR3 sequence reads CASSPGQGNEKLFF.

This clone occurred many times. Read sequence stops 3 residues before the CDR3 end, and the germline J gene provides the missing end. This rearrangement joins TRBV20-1 to TRBJ1-5; D possibly corresponds to TRBD1 (5 bases). Germline CDR1 is DFQATT and CDR2 is SNEGSKA (reference sequence). This CDR3 contains 13 residues. V dropped 3 bases and J dropped 4 bases, with 10 bases sitting between them. The sequenced CDR3 bases are TGCAGTGCTAGGCTCGACAGAAATCAGCCC. Its protein product is CSARLDRNQP. The whole CDR3 reads CSARLDRNQPQHF.

This clone has a handful of counts. Sequencing ends 3 residues short of the CDR3 end; the germline J gene provides the rest. This chain connects TRBV19 to TRBJ2-7, with 8 bases fitting TRBD2. The CDR3 loop spans 13 amino acids. Losses at the gene ends were 5 bases for V and 6 bases for J; bases not matched to a gene: 6. From germline, CDR1 is LNHDA and CDR2 SQIVND (reference sequence). The CDR3 region is CASSWLAGREQYF. CDR3 DNA, as far as it was read: TGTGCCAGTAGTTGGTTAGCGGGACGCGAG.

With respect to this clone: The read halts 3 residues ahead of the CDR3 end, with the missing end drawn from the germline J gene. In the same sample, other DNA sequences code for this CDR3. The rearrangement links TRBV30 to TRBJ1-2, with D perhaps TRBD1 (5 bases). The CDR3 has 12 residues. CDR1 is GTSNPN, CDR2 SVGIG, per germline (reference sequence). The CDR3 region is CAWFSGTTRYTF. The covered CDR3 bases are TGTGCCTGGTTCTCCGGGACTACGCGC.